Below are 18 T cell receptor beta chains sequenced from a single sample in a study of T cell repertoires in cytomegalovirus infection. In TCRdb, the reads were re-called with MiXCR into one record per CDR3 protein. In the table there are 680,000 or so distinct CDR3 sequences, roughly 36% of which are singletons. These receptors' targets are unknown. This specimen consisted of cultured PBMCs, obtained from culture after CMV antigen stimulation. Receptors were obtained from a human donor in good health (CMV status not recorded). Some clones in this sample may be carry-over from other donors' samples.

This clonotype has just a few counts. This chain uses TRBV6-2 or TRBV6-3 with TRBJ2-1; D gene uncertain. Trimming stripped 5 bases from V and 3 bases from J, with 14 bases between. Germline CDR1 is MNHEY and CDR2 is SVGEGT. The CDR3 is 15 amino acids. This CDR3 reads CASSTGPTLYNEQFF. Written as DNA, the CDR3 is TGTGCCAGCAGTACCGGACCGACACTCTACAATGAGCAGTTCTTC.

This chain connects TRBV5-1 to TRBJ2-7, with 9 positions matching TRBD1. CDR3 length equals 16 residues. J gave up 2 bases and V 4 bases, and 10 bases lay outside the gene matches. Germline-derived CDR1 and CDR2 are SGHRS and YFSETQ. The CDR3 here is CASSTLSGTGTYEQYF. The CDR3 region has the DNA TGCGCCAGCAGCACACTATCCGGGACAGGGACCTACGAGCAGTACTTC.

The chain employs TRBV20-1 and TRBJ2-1; 9 bases map to TRBD2. The CDR3 consists of 13 residues. In germline, CDR1 is DFQATT, CDR2 SNEGSKA (reference sequence). This CDR3 reads CSPAGGSYNEQFF. The CDR3 bases are TGCAGCCCAGCGGGAGGATCCTACAATGAGCAGTTCTTC.

This clonotype was detected only once. The chain carries TRBV19 and TRBJ1-6, with TRBD1 as a possible D gene (5 bases). V was pared by 4 bases and J by 7 bases, with 14 bases between. The CDR3 runs to 15 residues. CDR1 LNHDA and CDR2 SQIVND come from the germline V gene (reference sequence). The CDR3 here is CASSSTGTANSPLHF. DNA for the CDR3: TGTGCCAGTAGTAGCACCGGGACGGCGAATTCACCCCTCCACTTT.

This clonotype has a count of ten or more. The chain recombines TRBV7-2 with TRBJ2-7; D call uncertain. V lost 1 base and J lost 5, with 18 bases in between. Per the germline V gene, CDR1 is SGHTA and CDR2 is FQGNSA. CDR3 length equals 16 residues. The CDR3 DNA reads as TGTGCCAGCAGCTTAGTATCCCCTTGGGTTGGCGACGAGCAGTACTTC. This encodes CASSLVSPWVGDEQYF.

This chain links TRBV9 with TRBJ1-1, with a tentative D call TRBD1 (5 bases). V was shortened by 4 bases and J by 1 base, with 14 bases between the two germline ends. The germline gives CDR1 SGDLS, CDR2 YYNGEE. This CDR3 region has 15 residues. The CDR3 nucleotides read TGTGCCAGCAGCATCGGGGGACGGTCGAACACTGAAGCTTTCTTT. Its translation is CASSIGGRSNTEAFF.

This sequence joins TRBV7-2 and TRBJ2-5; 8 bases are a match to TRBD2. Germline trimming cut 1 base from V and 1 base from J; bases unmatched to any gene: 5. The CDR3 loop spans 16 amino acids. CDR1 is SGHTA, CDR2 FQGNSA, per germline. For the CDR3, the DNA is TGTGCCAGCAGCTTAGGAATTAGCGGGGCCCAAGAGACCCAGTACTTC. It codes for CASSLGISGAQETQYF. The full variable domain, rest sourced from reference TRBV7-2 and TRBJ2-5, is GAGVSQSPSNKVTEKGKDVELRCDPISGHTALYWYRQSLGQGLEFLIYFQGNSAPDKSGLPSDRFSAERTGGSVSTLTIQRTQQEDSAVYLCASSLGISGAQETQYFGPGTRLLVL.

This clonotype was found a few times. The chain carries TRBV7-6 and TRBJ1-1; D gene unclear. V gave up 1 base and J gave up 1 base, with 13 bases separating them. This CDR3 has 16 residues. Germline CDR1 and CDR2: SGHVS and FNYEAQ. CDR3 nucleotide sequence: TGTGCCAGCAGCTTAGTCAGGCCATCTGGGAACACTGAAGCTTTCTTT. It specifies CASSLVRPSGNTEAFF. Filled out from reference TRBV7-6 and TRBJ1-1, the complete variable domain reads GAGVSQSPRYKVTKRGQDVALRCDPISGHVSLYWYRQALGQGPEFLTYFNYEAQQDKSGLPNDRFSAERPEGSISTLTIQRTEQRDSAMYRCASSLVRPSGNTEAFFGQGTRLTVV.

The rearrangement uses TRBV7-8 and TRBJ1-5; 8 positions agree with TRBD1. The CDR3 has 15 amino acids. V shed 6 bases and J 5 bases; nucleotides not matched to a gene: 9. Germline-derived CDR1 and CDR2 are SGHVS and FQNEAQ. The CDR3 nucleotides read TGTGCCAGCAGTAGTGGGACAGGATGGGATCAGCCCCAGCATTTT. Translating it yields CASSSGTGWDQPQHF.

The chain links TRBV2 to TRBJ1-4; no firm D call. The CDR3 has 11 residues. V was clipped by 4 bases and J by 7 bases, with 4 bases between them. CDR1 is SNHLY and CDR2 is FYNNEI in the germline V gene. CDR3: CASSGFEKLFF. In DNA form, the CDR3 reads TGTGCCAGCAGTGGTTTTGAAAAACTGTTTTTT.

This rearrangement joins TRBV20-1 to TRBJ2-1; 8 bases are a match to TRBD2. The germline CDR1 and CDR2 sequences are DFQATT and SNEGSKA (reference sequence). V lost 0 bases to trimming and J lost 1 base; unmatched junction nucleotides: 14. This CDR3 comprises 19 residues. CDR3 coding DNA: TGCAGTGCTAGAGATCTGGGTTGGAGCGGGAGAGAGTCCTACAATGAGCAGTTCTTC. Translation gives CSARDLGWSGRESYNEQFF.

This clonotype was seen many times. The chain joins TRBV7-2 to TRBJ1-6; D not resolved. This CDR3 region has 17 residues. V was shortened by 1 base and J by 0 bases, with 10 bases between the two germline ends. Germline V gene data show CDR1 as SGHTA and CDR2 as FQGNSA. In DNA form, the CDR3 reads TGTGCCAGCAGCTTAGGAGCGGGGAGCTCCTATAATTCACCCCTCCACTTT. It codes for CASSLGAGSSYNSPLHF.

V usage is TRBV11-2 and J usage is TRBJ1-3; D is undetermined. Between the trimmed V and J ends, which lost 5 bases and 0 bases, there was a span of 11 bases. Germline lookup yields CDR1 SGHAT and CDR2 FQNNGV. The CDR3 is 15 residues long. The CDR3 is CASSGGPSSGNTIYF. Written as DNA, the CDR3 is TGTGCCAGCAGCGGCGGACCCAGCTCTGGAAACACCATATATTTT.

The CDR3 here is CASGRRNEKLFF. CDR3 in DNA: TGTGCCAGCGGGAGAAGAAATGAAAAACTGTTTTTT. The V gene is TRBV6-5, the J gene TRBJ1-4; D is unresolved. The CDR3 runs 12 residues. Germline V CDR1 and CDR2: MNHEY, SVGAGI. V lost 8 bases to trimming and J lost 5 bases, with 9 bases between them.

This clonotype was seen a handful of times. The chain uses TRBV10-3 and TRBJ2-3; unclear D gene. V was pared by 4 bases and J by 0 bases, with 2 bases between. CDR1 and CDR2 from the germline V gene are ENHRY and SYGVKD. CDR3 length: 12 amino acids. The CDR3 region has the DNA TGTGCCATCAGTGTTAGCACAGATACGCAGTATTTT. It translates to CAISVSTDTQYF.

This rearrangement joins TRBV19 to TRBJ1-1; D unresolved. V dropped 4 bases and J dropped 1 base, with 13 bases sitting between them. Germline V gene sequence: CDR1 LNHDA, CDR2 SQIVND (reference sequence). The CDR3 runs 15 residues. Written as DNA, the CDR3 is TGTGCCAGTAGTACGGGGTACATCCCGAACACTGAAGCTTTCTTT. This translates into CASSTGYIPNTEAFF.

The chain joins TRBV18 to TRBJ1-5; D not resolved. Germline V gives CDR1 KGHSH, CDR2 LQKENI. This CDR3 has 16 residues. Trimming shortened V by 0 bases and J by 1 base, and 10 bases separated the two germline ends. CDR3 protein: CASSPPNSISNQPQHF. The CDR3 bases are TGTGCCAGCTCACCACCTAACAGTATCAGCAATCAGCCCCAGCATTTT.

This clonotype was recorded only once. This sequence joins TRBV12-5 and TRBJ2-5; 7 bases agree with TRBD2. The V segment lost 0 bases and the J segment 5 bases; nucleotides outside the gene matches: 6. Germline CDR1 and CDR2: LGHNT and FRNRAP. The CDR3 covers 15 residues. The CDR3: CASGLVASGRETQYF. The CDR3 DNA reads as TGTGCTAGTGGTTTGGTGGCTAGCGGCAGGGAGACCCAGTACTTC.